The rows below give T cell receptor beta chains drawn from one sample of a study of shared clonotypes between healthy human individuals. Here immunoSEQ multiplex PCR was the method, and the copy in TCRdb shows in-frame clones only, minus some. Among 500,000 or so clones listed, around 95% were seen once. Sequenced: naive CD4+ T cells sorted from blood. The origin of the receptors is a woman in her thirties in good health. CDR3s leave out the opening cysteine and the closing phenylalanine or tryptophan. The order of the fields is V gene, D gene, J gene, CDR3 protein. The D gene is left open where the match is weak.

v_call: TRBV28
d_call: NA
j_call: TRBJ1-1
cdr3_aa: ASTFGGRPEAF

v_call: TRBV6-1
d_call: NA
j_call: TRBJ1-2
cdr3_aa: ASSEGAHYGYT

v_call: TRBV4-1
d_call: TRBD2
j_call: TRBJ2-5
cdr3_aa: ASSQVAGGSLGETQY

v_call: TRBV6-5
d_call: NA
j_call: TRBJ2-1
cdr3_aa: ASSYTLNAEQF

v_call: TRBV5-1
d_call: TRBD2
j_call: TRBJ2-2
cdr3_aa: ASSFSVITSGGTGELF

v_call: TRBV28
d_call: NA
j_call: TRBJ2-5
cdr3_aa: ASSRGGNQETQY

v_call: TRBV13
d_call: NA
j_call: TRBJ2-6
cdr3_aa: ASSRNMASVSGANVLT

v_call: TRBV27
d_call: TRBD2
j_call: TRBJ2-3
cdr3_aa: ASSPLAGGGTDTQY

v_call: TRBV2
d_call: NA
j_call: TRBJ2-7
cdr3_aa: ASSEAWTYEQY

v_call: TRBV19
d_call: NA
j_call: TRBJ2-7
cdr3_aa: ASSIDPSALGEQY

v_call: TRBV18
d_call: NA
j_call: TRBJ1-5
cdr3_aa: ASSRNRDSNQPQH

v_call: TRBV19
d_call: NA
j_call: TRBJ2-2
cdr3_aa: ASSIAGLNTGELF

v_call: TRBV7-9
d_call: NA
j_call: TRBJ1-2
cdr3_aa: ASSSPRGADYGYT

v_call: TRBV19
d_call: TRBD2
j_call: TRBJ2-1
cdr3_aa: ASRKGLAMLDNEQF

v_call: TRBV6-1
d_call: NA
j_call: TRBJ1-2
cdr3_aa: ATNRRDYGYT

v_call: TRBV4-2
d_call: TRBD1
j_call: TRBJ2-3
cdr3_aa: ASSLGQGALSDTQY

v_call: TRBV4-2
d_call: TRBD2
j_call: TRBJ2-1
cdr3_aa: ASSPSGLAENNEQF

v_call: TRBV7-8
d_call: NA
j_call: TRBJ1-2
cdr3_aa: ASSLQAGAGYGYT

v_call: TRBV5-1
d_call: NA
j_call: TRBJ1-1
cdr3_aa: ASSDRGTTEAF

v_call: TRBV28
d_call: NA
j_call: TRBJ2-1
cdr3_aa: ASSIRAWLNNNEQF

v_call: TRBV7-9
d_call: NA
j_call: TRBJ1-1
cdr3_aa: ASRSGTEAF

v_call: TRBV28
d_call: NA
j_call: TRBJ2-3
cdr3_aa: ASSFPGSTDTQY

v_call: TRBV28
d_call: TRBD1
j_call: TRBJ2-6
cdr3_aa: ASTSLQGMSSGANVLT

v_call: TRBV6-5
d_call: TRBD1
j_call: TRBJ2-2
cdr3_aa: ASSYSDRGTGELF

v_call: TRBV15
d_call: NA
j_call: TRBJ1-1
cdr3_aa: ATSRGRGYNEAF

v_call: TRBV7-9
d_call: NA
j_call: TRBJ1-2
cdr3_aa: ASTPRLETLGYT

v_call: TRBV4-1
d_call: NA
j_call: TRBJ2-1
cdr3_aa: ASSGNPSSYNEQF

v_call: TRBV25-1
d_call: NA
j_call: TRBJ1-1
cdr3_aa: ASSDTGYTEAF

v_call: TRBV5-4
d_call: NA
j_call: TRBJ1-2
cdr3_aa: ASSGASYGYT

v_call: TRBV29-1
d_call: NA
j_call: TRBJ2-3
cdr3_aa: SPRVFKSTDTQY

v_call: TRBV18
d_call: NA
j_call: TRBJ2-7
cdr3_aa: ASSPSSLNYEQY

v_call: TRBV25-1
d_call: NA
j_call: TRBJ1-2
cdr3_aa: ASTSTDSYT

v_call: TRBV2
d_call: TRBD1
j_call: TRBJ1-6
cdr3_aa: ASSPRTGVNSPLH

v_call: TRBV28
d_call: TRBD2
j_call: TRBJ2-7
cdr3_aa: ASSLWMTSGNEQY

v_call: TRBV18
d_call: TRBD1
j_call: TRBJ2-5
cdr3_aa: ASSPRTGSGETQY

v_call: TRBV5-4
d_call: TRBD2
j_call: TRBJ2-7
cdr3_aa: ASSLALAGGEQY

v_call: TRBV19
d_call: NA
j_call: TRBJ2-1
cdr3_aa: ASSIDGDIRSYNEQF

v_call: TRBV19
d_call: NA
j_call: TRBJ1-1
cdr3_aa: ASWTPNTEAF

v_call: TRBV27
d_call: NA
j_call: TRBJ2-6
cdr3_aa: ASSRDYQSSGANVLT

v_call: TRBV14
d_call: TRBD2
j_call: TRBJ2-1
cdr3_aa: ASSQGHMSGLAGPYNEQF

v_call: TRBV30
d_call: NA
j_call: TRBJ1-5
cdr3_aa: AWSTGANQPQH

v_call: TRBV18
d_call: TRBD1
j_call: TRBJ2-7
cdr3_aa: ASSPSTVGTGYEQY

v_call: TRBV5-1
d_call: TRBD2
j_call: TRBJ2-2
cdr3_aa: ASSIVGLAKYAGELF

v_call: TRBV29-1
d_call: NA
j_call: TRBJ2-5
cdr3_aa: SVDSSGYRETQY

v_call: TRBV5-4
d_call: NA
j_call: TRBJ2-2
cdr3_aa: ASSPGAGITGELF

v_call: TRBV28
d_call: NA
j_call: TRBJ1-2
cdr3_aa: ASSPVGDVYGYT

v_call: TRBV19
d_call: NA
j_call: TRBJ2-1
cdr3_aa: ASSMARFSYNEQF

v_call: TRBV11-2
d_call: TRBD2
j_call: TRBJ2-1
cdr3_aa: ASSLVFRASGRRGEQF

v_call: TRBV7-3
d_call: TRBD2
j_call: TRBJ2-1
cdr3_aa: ASSRNSGRGYEQF

v_call: TRBV15
d_call: NA
j_call: TRBJ2-5
cdr3_aa: ATSRTIGTTRGETQY

v_call: TRBV27
d_call: TRBD2
j_call: TRBJ2-3
cdr3_aa: ASSLAGTSGVTDTQY

v_call: TRBV28
d_call: TRBD2
j_call: TRBJ2-1
cdr3_aa: ASRQPGLGYNEQF

v_call: TRBV19
d_call: NA
j_call: TRBJ2-3
cdr3_aa: ASSITGGGDTQY

v_call: TRBV7-6
d_call: TRBD1
j_call: TRBJ2-2
cdr3_aa: ASSLVGQGLAGELF